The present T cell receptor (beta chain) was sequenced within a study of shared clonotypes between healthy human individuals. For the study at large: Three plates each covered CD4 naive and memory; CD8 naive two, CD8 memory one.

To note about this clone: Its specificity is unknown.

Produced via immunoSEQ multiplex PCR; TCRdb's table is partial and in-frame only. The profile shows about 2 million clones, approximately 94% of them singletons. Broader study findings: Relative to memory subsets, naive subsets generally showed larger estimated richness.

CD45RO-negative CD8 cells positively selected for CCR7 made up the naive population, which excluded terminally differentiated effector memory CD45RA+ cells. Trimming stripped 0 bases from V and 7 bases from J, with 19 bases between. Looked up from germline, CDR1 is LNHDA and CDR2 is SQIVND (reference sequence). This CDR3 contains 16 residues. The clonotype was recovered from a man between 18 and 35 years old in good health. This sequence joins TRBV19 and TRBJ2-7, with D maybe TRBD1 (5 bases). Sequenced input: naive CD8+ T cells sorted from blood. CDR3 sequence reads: CASSIDLEQAAFEQYF. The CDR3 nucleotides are TGTGCCAGTAGTATAGATCTGGAACAGGCCGCGTTTGAGCAGTACTTC.